The sequence of this T cell receptor (beta chain) was determined in a study of CD8 T cells in Susac syndrome. Study observations and caveats: An acknowledgment was made by the study that its TCR sequencing and HLA analysis involved relatively few individuals. Susac syndrome CD8+ repertoires were clonally expanded, most strongly in CD8+ TEMRA cells.

Details on this clonotype: Its specificity is unknown.

V was trimmed by 5 bases and J by 6 bases, leaving 10 bases between them. This CDR3 is built from 12 residues. Per the germline V gene, CDR1 is SGDLS and CDR2 is YYNGEE. Random hexamers were used to reverse transcribe about 0.5 to 1 ug of RNA. Coverage of TCR beta CDR3 amplification by immunoSEQ multiplex PCR extended to 54 Vbeta and 13 Jbeta. TCRdb passed the immunoSEQ multiplex PCR reads through MiXCR, listing each CDR3 protein once. The sample holds tens of thousands of distinct CDR3 sequences; approximately 96% are singletons and the top ten take roughly 0.68%. The chain couples TRBV9 to TRBJ2-3; no clear D gene. The TCR was taken from a human donor with Susac syndrome. The sequencing input was CD8+ T cells from PBMCs. The DNA for the CDR3 is TGTGCCAGCAGAGCCCCTGACGATACGCAGTATTTT. It yields the protein CASRAPDDTQYF.